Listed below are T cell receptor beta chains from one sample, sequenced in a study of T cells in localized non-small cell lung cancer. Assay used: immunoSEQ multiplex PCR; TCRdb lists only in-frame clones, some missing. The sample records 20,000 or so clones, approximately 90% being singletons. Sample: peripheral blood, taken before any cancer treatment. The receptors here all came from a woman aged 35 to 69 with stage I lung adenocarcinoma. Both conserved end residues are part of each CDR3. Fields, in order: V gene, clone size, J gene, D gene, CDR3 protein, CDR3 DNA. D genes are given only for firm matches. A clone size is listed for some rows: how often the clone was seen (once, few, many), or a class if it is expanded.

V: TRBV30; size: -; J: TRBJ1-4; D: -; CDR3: CAWAAGGGGLFF; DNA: TGTGCCTGGGCTGCGGGCGGGGGGGGACTGTTTTTT
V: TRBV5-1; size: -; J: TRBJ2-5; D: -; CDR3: CASSSVGGQETQYF; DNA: TGCGCCAGCAGCTCCGTGGGGGGCCAAGAGACCCAGTACTTC
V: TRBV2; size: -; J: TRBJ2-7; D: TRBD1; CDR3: CASSEGQRIHYHYEQYF; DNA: TGTGCCAGCAGTGAGGGACAGAGGATCCATTACCACTACGAGCAGTACTTC
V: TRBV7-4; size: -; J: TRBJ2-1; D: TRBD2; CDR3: CASSSAGLAELPGYNEQFF; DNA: TGTGCCAGCAGCTCTGCGGGACTAGCGGAACTCCCGGGGTACAATGAGCAGTTCTTC
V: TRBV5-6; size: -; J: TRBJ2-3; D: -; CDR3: CASSLGTAGTDTQYF; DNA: TGTGCCAGCAGCTTGGGGACAGCCGGCACAGATACGCAGTATTTT
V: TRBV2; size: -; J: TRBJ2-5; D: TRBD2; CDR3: CASSRTSQEMDQYF; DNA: TGTGCCAGCAGTAGGACTAGTCAGGAGATGGACCAGTACTTC
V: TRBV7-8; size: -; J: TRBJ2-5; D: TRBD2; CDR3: CASSLLAGVWETQYF; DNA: TGTGCCAGCAGCTTACTAGCGGGAGTATGGGAGACCCAGTACTTC
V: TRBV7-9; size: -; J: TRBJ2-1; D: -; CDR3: CASSSRYYFYNEQFF; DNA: TGTGCCAGCAGCTCTAGATACTACTTCTACAATGAGCAGTTCTTC
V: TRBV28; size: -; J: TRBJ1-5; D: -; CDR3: CASSSPNQPQHF; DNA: TGTGCCAGCAGTTCCCCCAATCAGCCCCAGCATTTT
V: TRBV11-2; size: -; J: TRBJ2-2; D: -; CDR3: CASSLVSAAYTGELFF; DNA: TGTGCCAGCAGCTTAGTTTCGGCAGCTTACACCGGGGAGCTGTTTTTT
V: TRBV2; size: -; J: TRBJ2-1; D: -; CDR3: CASSSSPAVFKFF; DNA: TGTGCCAGCAGCTCTTCCCCAGCGGTATTTAAGTTCTTC
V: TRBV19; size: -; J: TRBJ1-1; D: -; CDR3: CASSMGGILNTEAFF; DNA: TGTGCCAGTAGTATGGGGGGCATCCTGAACACTGAAGCTTTCTTT
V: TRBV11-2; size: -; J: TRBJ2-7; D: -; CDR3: CASSLAGSTYEQYF; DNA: TGTGCCAGCAGCTTAGCGGGATCCACCTACGAGCAGTACTTC
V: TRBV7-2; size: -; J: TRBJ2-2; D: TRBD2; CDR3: CASSLRTSVTGELFF; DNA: TGTGCCAGCAGCTTAAGGACTAGCGTCACCGGGGAGCTGTTTTTT
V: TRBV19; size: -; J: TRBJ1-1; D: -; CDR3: CASSKDRDGITEAFF; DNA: TGTGCCAGTAGTAAGGACCGGGACGGGATCACTGAAGCTTTCTTT
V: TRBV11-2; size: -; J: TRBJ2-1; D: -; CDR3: CASSFAENEQFF; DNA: TGTGCCAGCAGCTTTGCCGAGAATGAGCAGTTCTTC
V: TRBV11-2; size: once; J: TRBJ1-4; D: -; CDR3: CASRLVRGGNEKLFF; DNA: TGTGCCAGCAGACTAGTCAGGGGCGGTAATGAAAAACTGTTTTTT
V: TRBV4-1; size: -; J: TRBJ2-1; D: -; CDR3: CASSQEIGAYNEQFF; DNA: TGCGCCAGCAGCCAAGAAATAGGGGCCTACAATGAGCAGTTCTTC
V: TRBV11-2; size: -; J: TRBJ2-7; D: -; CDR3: CASSVSPDYEQYF; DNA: TGTGCCAGCAGCGTGAGTCCAGACTACGAGCAGTACTTC
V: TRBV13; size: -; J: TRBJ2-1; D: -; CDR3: CASSPGRNDNEQFF; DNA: TGTGCCAGCAGCCCTGGGAGGAACGACAATGAGCAGTTCTTC
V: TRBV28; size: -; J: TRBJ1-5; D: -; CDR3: CASSFIGLNYQPQHF; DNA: TGTGCCAGCAGTTTTATAGGGTTGAACTATCAGCCCCAGCATTTT
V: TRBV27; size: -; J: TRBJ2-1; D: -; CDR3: CASSFNPGTYNEQFF; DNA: TGTGCCAGCAGTTTTAATCCGGGAACCTACAATGAGCAGTTCTTC
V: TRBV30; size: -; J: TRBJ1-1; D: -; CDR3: CAWSVRGRVNTEAFF; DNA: TGTGCCTGGAGTGTACGGGGGAGGGTGAACACTGAAGCTTTCTTT
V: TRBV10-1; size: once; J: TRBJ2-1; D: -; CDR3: CASSESARREQFF; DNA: TGCGCCAGCAGTGAGTCCGCCCGCCGGGAGCAGTTCTTC
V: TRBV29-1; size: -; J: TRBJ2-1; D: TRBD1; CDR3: CSVHGQGSSYNEQFF; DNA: TGCAGCGTCCACGGACAGGGCAGCTCCTACAATGAGCAGTTCTTC
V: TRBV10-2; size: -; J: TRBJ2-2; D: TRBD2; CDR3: CASRITYRLAGRLAGELFF; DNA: TGCGCCAGCAGGATAACGTATCGGCTAGCGGGACGGTTAGCCGGGGAGCTGTTTTTT
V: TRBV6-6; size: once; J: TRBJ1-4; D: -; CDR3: CASSYSSDEKLFF; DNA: TGTGCCAGCAGTTATAGTTCGGATGAAAAACTGTTTTTT
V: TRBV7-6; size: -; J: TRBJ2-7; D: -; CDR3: CASSLQVSSYEQYF; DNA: TGTGCCAGCAGCTTACAGGTGAGCTCCTACGAGCAGTACTTC
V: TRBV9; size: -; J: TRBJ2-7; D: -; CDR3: CASSVGISGVSYEQYF; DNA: TGTGCCAGCAGCGTAGGAATATCGGGGGTAAGCTACGAGCAGTACTTC
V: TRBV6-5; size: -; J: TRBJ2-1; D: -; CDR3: CASTDSYNEQFF; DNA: TGTGCCAGCACGGACTCCTACAATGAGCAGTTCTTC
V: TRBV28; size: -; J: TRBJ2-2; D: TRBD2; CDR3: CAVLAGVSTGELFF; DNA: TGTGCCGTTCTAGCGGGAGTTAGCACCGGGGAGCTGTTTTTT
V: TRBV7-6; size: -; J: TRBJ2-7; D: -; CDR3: CASSSPGTVSSYEQYF; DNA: TGTGCCAGCAGCTCACCCGGGACGGTAAGCTCCTACGAGCAGTACTTC
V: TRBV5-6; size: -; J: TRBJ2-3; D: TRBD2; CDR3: CASSLGGASGTDTQYF; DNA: TGTGCCAGCAGCCTGGGAGGGGCTTCTGGCACAGATACGCAGTATTTT
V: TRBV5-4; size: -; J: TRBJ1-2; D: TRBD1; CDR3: CASSAGQGAYYGYTF; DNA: TGTGCCAGCAGCGCCGGACAGGGGGCGTACTATGGCTACACCTTC
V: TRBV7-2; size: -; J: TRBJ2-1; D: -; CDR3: CASSLGGKKQFF; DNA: TGTGCCAGCAGCTTAGGAGGAAAAAAACAGTTCTTC
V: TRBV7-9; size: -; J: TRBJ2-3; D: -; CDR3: CASSPTASWWEVADTQYF; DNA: TGTGCCAGCAGCCCCACGGCGTCGTGGTGGGAGGTCGCAGATACGCAGTATTTT
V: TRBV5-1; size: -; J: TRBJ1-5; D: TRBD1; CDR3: CASSSGTGGQPQHF; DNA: TGCGCCAGCAGCTCCGGGACAGGAGGACAGCCCCAGCATTTT
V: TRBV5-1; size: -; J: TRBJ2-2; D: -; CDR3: CASSLVRTDTGELFF; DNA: TGCGCCAGCAGCTTGGTTAGGACAGACACCGGGGAGCTGTTTTTT
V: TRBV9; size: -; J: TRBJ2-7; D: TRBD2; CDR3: CASSVAEGTSGSYEQYF; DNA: TGTGCCAGCAGCGTAGCCGAAGGGACTAGCGGGAGTTACGAGCAGTACTTC
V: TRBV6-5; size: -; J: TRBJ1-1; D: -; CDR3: CAAKDRLNTEAFF; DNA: TGTGCCGCCAAAGACAGGTTGAACACTGAAGCTTTCTTT
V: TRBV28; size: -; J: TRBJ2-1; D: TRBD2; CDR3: CASSLPGLAGGEQFF; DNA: TGTGCCAGCAGTTTACCGGGACTAGCGGGAGGGGAGCAGTTCTTC
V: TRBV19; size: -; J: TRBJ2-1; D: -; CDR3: CASSIGPLEGNEQFF; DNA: TGTGCCAGTAGTATAGGGCCCCTAGAGGGCAATGAGCAGTTCTTC
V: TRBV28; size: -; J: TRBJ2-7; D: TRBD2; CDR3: CASRRQSGTSGSYEQYF; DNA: TGTGCCAGCAGACGCCAATCCGGGACTAGCGGTTCCTACGAGCAGTACTTC
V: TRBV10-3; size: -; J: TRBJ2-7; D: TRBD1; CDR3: CAIPGQSLGEQYF; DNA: TGTGCCATACCGGGACAGTCCCTAGGCGAGCAGTACTTC
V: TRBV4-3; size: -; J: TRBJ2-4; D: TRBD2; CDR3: CASSPKALAANIQYF; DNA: TGCGCCAGCAGCCCCAAGGCGCTAGCGGCCAACATTCAGTACTTC
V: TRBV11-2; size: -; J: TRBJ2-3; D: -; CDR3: CASSYRRGKDTQYF; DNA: TGTGCCAGCAGCTACCGGAGGGGGAAGGATACGCAGTATTTT
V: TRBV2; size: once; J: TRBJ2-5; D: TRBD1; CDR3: CASSEGWTGGVETQYF; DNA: TGTGCCAGCAGTGAGGGTTGGACAGGGGGAGTTGAGACCCAGTACTTC
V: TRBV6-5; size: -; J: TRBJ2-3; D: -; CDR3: CASRETVSTDTQYF; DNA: TGTGCCAGCAGAGAGACAGTCAGCACAGATACGCAGTATTTT
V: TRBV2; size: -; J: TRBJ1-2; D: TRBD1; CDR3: CASRGDRFNYGYTF; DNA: TGTGCCAGCAGGGGGGACAGGTTTAACTATGGCTACACCTTC
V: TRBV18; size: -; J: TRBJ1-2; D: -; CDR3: CASSSGGYGYTF; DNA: TGTGCCAGCTCTTCTGGGGGATACGGCTACACCTTC
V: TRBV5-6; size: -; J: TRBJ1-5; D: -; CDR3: CASSLKTWDMAYSNQPQHF; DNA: TGTGCCAGCAGCTTGAAAACCTGGGATATGGCTTATAGCAATCAGCCCCAGCATTTT
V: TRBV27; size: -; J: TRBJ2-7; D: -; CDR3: CASSLSATMFYEQYF; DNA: TGTGCCAGCAGTTTATCGGCGACTATGTTCTACGAGCAGTACTTC